Sequencing of this TCR beta chain was carried out in a study of blood T cell repertoires in COVID-19 (dated by TCRdb to 2019 to 2021). About the study as a whole: Samples from collaborators originated in the United States, Italy and Spain and spanned both the acute and convalescent phases of COVID-19. The dataset comprised deeply sampled blood TCRbeta repertoires from subjects exposed to, actively infected with, or recovered from COVID-19. The prospective study material was composed of cDNA or gDNA derived from T cells, B-cell-depleted T cells, or PBMCs. HLA class I and class II types, where available, came from metadata supplied by the sample provider rather than from assay-based typing. The samples were drawn from two sources: the first 160 participants of the ongoing ImmuneRACE study, and 1,254 subjects contributed by 6 global collaborators. The repertoires were made available in a free public database intended to serve as a resource for research on the immune response to SARS-CoV-2. A de-identified subject ID, COVID-19 status, age in years and sex were almost always included in the sample metadata.

A second Seattle source provided samples from volunteer blood donors who had recovered from COVID-19. The collaborating institutions used their own protocols to collect whole blood in K2EDTA tubes. For TCRbeta analysis, collaborators shipped samples in one of three forms: frozen whole blood, isolated PBMCs, or DNA extracted from either of those sample types. Broader findings and caveats from the paper: The quantity of clinical and demographic metadata differed by source and by participant and was supplied without curation.

A word on this clone: Its cognate antigen has yet to be identified. No quality values exist for individual bases; no much larger clone is one base distant.

The immunoSEQ Assay, a bias-controlled multiplex PCR, was used to amplify TCRbeta CDR3 regions from genomic DNA. In the original analysis: The number of nucleated cells in each sample was estimated by amplification of reference gene primers within the assay. To quantify the absolute abundance of each unique TCRbeta CDR3 rearrangement, sequence reads were collapsed and filtered. For each sample, productive Simpson clonality was calculated by taking the square root of Simpson's diversity index across productive rearrangements. TCRdb obtained this table from immuneACCESS and retained in-frame rearrangements with V and J assigned. These tables miss some clones; where compared with another copy, unresolved V genes account for less than half of the shortfall, and the remainder is unexplained. V, J and clone size are taken as reported in that table, and D and trimming were inferred from the DNA itself. Present in this sample are some 240,000 clones, about 90% of which were seen just once. The top ten clones comprise around 6.9% of the sample.

Relative to germline, V is missing 1 base and J is missing 5 bases, with 6 bases of the junction outside any gene match. CDR3 length: 16 amino acids, cysteine to phenylalanine. CDR3 DNA only is kept here, 48 bases in frame from base 1. The germline V gene specifies SGDLS as CDR1 and YYNGEE as CDR2. This clonotype was sampled from a man in his fifties or sixties who had recovered from COVID-19. Here the chain combines TRBV9 and TRBJ2-3; 11 central bases correspond to TRBD1. The material sequenced was peripheral blood. The DNA is TGTGCCAGCAGCGTAAGGACAGGGGGCGCCTTAGATACGCAGTATTTT. It translates as CASSVRTGGALDTQYF.